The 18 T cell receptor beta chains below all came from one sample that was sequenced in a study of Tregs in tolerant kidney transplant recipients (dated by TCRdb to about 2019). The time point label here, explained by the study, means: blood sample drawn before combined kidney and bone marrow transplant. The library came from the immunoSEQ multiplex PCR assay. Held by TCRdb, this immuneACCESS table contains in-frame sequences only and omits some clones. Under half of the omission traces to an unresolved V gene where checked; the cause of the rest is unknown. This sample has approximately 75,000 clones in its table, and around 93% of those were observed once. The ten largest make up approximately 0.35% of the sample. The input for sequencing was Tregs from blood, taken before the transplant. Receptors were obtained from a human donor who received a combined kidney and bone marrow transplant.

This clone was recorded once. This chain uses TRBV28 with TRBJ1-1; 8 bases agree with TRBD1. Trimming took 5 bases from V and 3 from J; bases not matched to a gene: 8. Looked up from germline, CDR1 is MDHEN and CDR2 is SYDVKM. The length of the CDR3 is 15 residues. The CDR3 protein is CASSDFRGLDTEAFF. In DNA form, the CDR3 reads TGTGCCAGCAGTGACTTCAGGGGGCTGGACACTGAAGCTTTCTTT.

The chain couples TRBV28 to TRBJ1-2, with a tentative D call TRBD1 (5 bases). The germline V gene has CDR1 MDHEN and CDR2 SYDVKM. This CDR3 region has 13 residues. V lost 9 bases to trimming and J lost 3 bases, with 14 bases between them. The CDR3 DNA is TGTGCCAGTGCTATCAGGGAAGACTATGGCTACACCTTC. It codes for CASAIREDYGYTF.

CDR3 amino acids: CASSPGLAGAQETQYF. The CDR3 DNA follows: TGCGCCAGCAGCCCTGGACTAGCGGGGGCCCAAGAGACCCAGTACTTC. The V and J genes are TRBV5-1 and TRBJ2-5; TRBD2 aligns across 13 bases. Trimming took 4 bases from V and 1 from J; bases not matched to a gene: 4. Germline V gives CDR1 SGHRS, CDR2 YFSETQ. This CDR3 has 16 amino acids.

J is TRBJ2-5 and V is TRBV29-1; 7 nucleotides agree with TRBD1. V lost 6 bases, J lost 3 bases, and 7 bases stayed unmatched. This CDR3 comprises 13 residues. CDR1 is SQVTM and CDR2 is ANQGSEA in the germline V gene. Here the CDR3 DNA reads TGCAGCGTCCCCTCCGGGACAGAAGAGACCCAGTACTTC. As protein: CSVPSGTEETQYF.

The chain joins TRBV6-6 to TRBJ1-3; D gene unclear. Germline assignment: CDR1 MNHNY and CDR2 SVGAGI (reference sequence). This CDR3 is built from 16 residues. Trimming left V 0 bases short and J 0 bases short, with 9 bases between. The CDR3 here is CASSYSKGSSGNTIYF. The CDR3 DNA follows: TGTGCCAGCAGTTACTCGAAAGGGAGCTCTGGAAACACCATATATTTT.

DNA of the CDR3: TGTGCCAGCAGCACCCGACCCCTCGGCACAGATACGCAGTATTTT. It codes for CASSTRPLGTDTQYF. The chain combines TRBV9 with TRBJ2-3; D not certain. Germline CDR1 reads SGDLS; CDR2 reads YYNGEE. With 4 bases removed from V and 1 base from J, the gap between germline ends came to 13 bases. CDR3 length equals 15 residues.

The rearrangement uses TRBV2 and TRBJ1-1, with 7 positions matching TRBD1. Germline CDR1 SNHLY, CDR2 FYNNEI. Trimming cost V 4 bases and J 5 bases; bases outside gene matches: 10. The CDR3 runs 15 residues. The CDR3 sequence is CASSVMGQLSTEAFF. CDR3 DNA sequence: TGTGCCAGCAGTGTGATGGGACAGCTTTCGACTGAAGCTTTCTTT.

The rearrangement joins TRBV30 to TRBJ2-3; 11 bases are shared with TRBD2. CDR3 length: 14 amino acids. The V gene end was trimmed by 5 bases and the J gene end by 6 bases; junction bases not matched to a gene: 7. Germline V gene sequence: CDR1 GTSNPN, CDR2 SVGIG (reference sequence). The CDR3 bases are TGTGCCTGGTCTACTAGCGGGAGTGGGGATACGCAGTATTTT. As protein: CAWSTSGSGDTQYF.

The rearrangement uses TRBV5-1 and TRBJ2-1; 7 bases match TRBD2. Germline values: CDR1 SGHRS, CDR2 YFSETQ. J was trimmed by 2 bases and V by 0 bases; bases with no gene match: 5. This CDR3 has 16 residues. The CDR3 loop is CASSLGGGGTYNEQFF. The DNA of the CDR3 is TGCGCCAGCAGCTTGGGGGGGGGAGGGACCTACAATGAGCAGTTCTTC.

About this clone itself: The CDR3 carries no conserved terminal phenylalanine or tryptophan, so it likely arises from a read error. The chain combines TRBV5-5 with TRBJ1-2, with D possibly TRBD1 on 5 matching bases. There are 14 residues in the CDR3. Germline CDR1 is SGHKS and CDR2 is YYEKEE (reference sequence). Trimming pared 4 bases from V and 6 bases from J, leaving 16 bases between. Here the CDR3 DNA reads TGTGCCAGCAGCCCGGGGGGTTTTATACATGGCTACACCCTC. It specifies CASSPGGFIHGYTL.

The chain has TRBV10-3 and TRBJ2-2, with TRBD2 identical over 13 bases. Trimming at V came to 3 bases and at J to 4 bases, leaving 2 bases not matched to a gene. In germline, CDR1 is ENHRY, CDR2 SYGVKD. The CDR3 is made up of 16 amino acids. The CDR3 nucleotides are TGTGCCATCAGTGACGGACTAGCGGGAGTCACCGGGGAGCTGTTTTTT. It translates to CAISDGLAGVTGELFF.

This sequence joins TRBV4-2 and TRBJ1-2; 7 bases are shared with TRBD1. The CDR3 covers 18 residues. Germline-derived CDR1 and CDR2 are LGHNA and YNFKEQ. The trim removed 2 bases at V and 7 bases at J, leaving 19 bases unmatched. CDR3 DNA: TGTGCCAGCAGCCAAACCGCCGCATGGGGGAACAGGGGTAGTGGCTACACCTTC. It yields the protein CASSQTAAWGNRGSGYTF.

CDR3 in DNA: TGCAGCGTTGAAGATTGGACTACCACAGATACGCAGTATTTT. Translating gives CSVEDWTTTDTQYF. The rearrangement links TRBV29-1 to TRBJ2-3, with D possibly matching TRBD2 (6 bases). The CDR3 loop spans 14 amino acids. Trimming took 0 bases from V and 2 from J, leaving 9 bases between them. In germline, CDR1 is SQVTM, CDR2 ANQGSEA.

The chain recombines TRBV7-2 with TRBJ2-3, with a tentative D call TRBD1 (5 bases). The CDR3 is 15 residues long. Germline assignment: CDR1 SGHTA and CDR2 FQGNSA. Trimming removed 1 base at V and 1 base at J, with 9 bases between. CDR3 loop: CASSLVGLRTDTQYF. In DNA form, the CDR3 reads TGTGCCAGCAGCTTAGTGGGGCTACGCACAGATACGCAGTATTTT.

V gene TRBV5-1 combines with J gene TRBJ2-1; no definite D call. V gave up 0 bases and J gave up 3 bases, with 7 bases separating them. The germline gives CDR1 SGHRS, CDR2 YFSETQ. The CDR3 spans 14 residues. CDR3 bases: TGCGCCAGCAGCTTGGGCCTGGGCTACAATGAGCAGTTCTTC. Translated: CASSLGLGYNEQFF.

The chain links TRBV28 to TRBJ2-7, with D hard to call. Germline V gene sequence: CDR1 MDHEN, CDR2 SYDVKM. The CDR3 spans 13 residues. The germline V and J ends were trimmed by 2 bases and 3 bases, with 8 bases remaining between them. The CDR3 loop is CASSLISDYEQYF. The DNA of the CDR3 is TGTGCCAGCAGTTTAATATCTGACTACGAGCAGTACTTC.

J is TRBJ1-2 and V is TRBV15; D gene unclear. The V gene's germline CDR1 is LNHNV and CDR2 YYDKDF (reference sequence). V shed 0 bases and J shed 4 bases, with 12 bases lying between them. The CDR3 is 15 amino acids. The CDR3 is CATSREKGLTYGYTF. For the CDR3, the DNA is TGTGCCACCAGCAGAGAAAAGGGATTGACCTATGGCTACACCTTC.

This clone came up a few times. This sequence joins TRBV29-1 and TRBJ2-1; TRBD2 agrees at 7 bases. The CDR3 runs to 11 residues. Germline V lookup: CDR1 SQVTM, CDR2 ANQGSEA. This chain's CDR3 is CVGLHYNEQFF. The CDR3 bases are TGCGTGGGACTACATTACAATGAGCAGTTCTTC.